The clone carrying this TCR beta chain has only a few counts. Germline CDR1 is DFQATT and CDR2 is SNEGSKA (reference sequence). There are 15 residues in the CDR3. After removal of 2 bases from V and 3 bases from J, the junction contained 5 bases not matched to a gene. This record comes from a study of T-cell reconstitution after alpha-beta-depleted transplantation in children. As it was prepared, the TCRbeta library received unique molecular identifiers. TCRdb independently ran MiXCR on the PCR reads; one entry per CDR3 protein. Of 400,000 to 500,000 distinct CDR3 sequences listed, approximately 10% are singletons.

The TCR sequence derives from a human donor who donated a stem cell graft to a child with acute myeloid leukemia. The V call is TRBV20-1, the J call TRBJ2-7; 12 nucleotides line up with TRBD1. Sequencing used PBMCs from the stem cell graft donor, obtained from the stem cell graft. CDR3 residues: CSARRDRGRFYEQYF. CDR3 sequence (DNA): TGCAGTGCTAGAAGGGACAGGGGGCGGTTCTACGAGCAGTACTTC.